Each of the 30 T cell receptor beta chains below was sequenced from the same sample in a study of blood T cell repertoires in COVID-19. Some clones are missing from TCRdb's copy, which holds only in-frame ones; the method was immunoSEQ multiplex PCR. The table lists about 170,000 clones, around 89% of them singletons. Sequencing input: PBMCs or T cells enriched from blood (not recorded which). The receptors originated from a woman younger than 30 who had recovered from COVID-19.

The chain joins TRBV5-1 to TRBJ2-5, with D possibly matching TRBD2 (6 bases). This CDR3 contains 13 residues. CDR1 is SGHRS and CDR2 is YFSETQ in the germline V gene. V shed 2 bases and J shed 2 bases, with 7 bases lying between them. CDR3: CASSFGGQETQYF. The DNA for the CDR3 is TGCGCCAGCAGCTTCGGGGGTCAAGAGACCCAGTACTTC.

The chain carries TRBV2 and TRBJ2-5, with TRBD2 as a possible D gene (6 bases). The germline CDR1 and CDR2 sequences are SNHLY and FYNNEI. The germline V and J ends were trimmed by 4 bases and 5 bases, with 11 bases remaining between them. The CDR3 length is 13 residues. The CDR3 region has the DNA TGTGCCAGCAGTGGCGGGATGGGGGAGACCCAGTACTTC. Translating gives CASSGGMGETQYF.

This chain joins TRBV9 and TRBJ2-1; 10 bases fit TRBD2. Per the germline V gene, CDR1 is SGDLS and CDR2 is YYNGEE. The junction had 18 bases not matched to a gene; V was cut back by 6 bases and J by 9 bases. The CDR3 has 17 residues. CDR3 protein: CASTPWPSGSVVAEQFF. The CDR3 DNA reads TGTGCCAGCACCCCCTGGCCTAGCGGGAGCGTTGTCGCTGAGCAGTTCTTC.

The gene calls are TRBV7-3 and TRBJ2-1; 8 nucleotides line up with TRBD2. The CDR3 has 16 amino acids. Germline values: CDR1 SGHTA, CDR2 FQGTGA. J lost 7 bases, V lost 5 bases, and 13 bases had no gene match. This CDR3 reads CASSTISGSLGNEQFF. In DNA form, the CDR3 reads TGTGCCAGCAGCACTATCAGCGGGAGCTTAGGGAATGAGCAGTTCTTC.

V usage is TRBV7-2 and J usage is TRBJ2-1, with 8 nucleotides matching TRBD1. CDR1 SGHTA and CDR2 FQGNSA come from the germline V gene. V shed 4 bases and J 8 bases; nucleotides not matched to a gene: 7. This CDR3 contains 14 residues. The CDR3 sequence: CASSWGQVRDEQFF. Written as DNA, the CDR3 is TGTGCCAGCAGCTGGGGACAGGTGCGGGATGAGCAGTTCTTC.

The chain has TRBV7-9 and TRBJ2-7, with 9 bases lining up with TRBD2. V was clipped by 4 bases and J by 3 bases; unmatched bases: 13. CDR1 and CDR2 (germline): SEHNR, FQNEAQ (reference sequence). The CDR3 totals 17 residues. CDR3 in amino acids: CASSSPPEREANYEQYF. The CDR3 DNA is TGTGCCAGCAGCTCCCCCCCCGAGCGGGAGGCCAACTACGAGCAGTACTTC.

The chain joins TRBV11-2 to TRBJ1-1; 7 bases line up with TRBD1. Germline V CDR1 and CDR2: SGHAT, FQNNGV. The CDR3 consists of 13 residues. With V trimmed by 5 bases and J by 8 bases, 8 bases remained unmatched. In nucleotides, the CDR3 is TGTGCCAGCAGCCTTCAAGGGGGCGCCGAAGCTTTCTTT. Translated, it gives CASSLQGGAEAFF.

The J gene is TRBJ2-7, the V gene TRBV6-5; TRBD2 matches 10 bases. Germline trimming cut 7 bases from V and 0 bases from J; bases unmatched to any gene: 6. Germline CDR1 is MNHEY and CDR2 is SVGAGI. The CDR3 consists of 15 residues. The CDR3 loop is CASNPGLANSYEQYF. The DNA of the CDR3 is TGTGCCAGCAACCCGGGACTAGCGAACTCCTACGAGCAGTACTTC.

The CDR3 is CASGHPRTNTEAFF. CDR3 DNA sequence: TGTGCCAGTGGACACCCACGTACGAACACTGAAGCTTTCTTT. The chain has TRBV19 and TRBJ1-1; D might be TRBD1 (5 bases). Trimming shortened V by 8 bases and J by 1 base, and 14 bases separated the two germline ends. There are 14 residues in the CDR3. The germline V gene encodes CDR1 LNHDA and CDR2 SQIVND (reference sequence).

The count of this clone is one. The chain employs TRBV28 and TRBJ2-1; TRBD1 matches 8 bases. The J segment lost 7 bases and the V segment lost 2 bases, leaving 7 bases of the junction unmatched. Germline V lookup: CDR1 MDHEN, CDR2 SYDVKM. The CDR3 has 15 residues. The CDR3 region has the DNA TGTGCCAGCAGTTTAGGCCAGGGGGCAGGGAATGAGCAGTTCTTC. Translated, it gives CASSLGQGAGNEQFF.

The rearrangement uses TRBV6-5 and TRBJ1-1; the match to TRBD1 covers 7 bases. The germline gives CDR1 MNHEY, CDR2 SVGAGI. V trimming: 7 bases; J trimming: 6 bases; junction bases outside the gene matches: 11. The CDR3 loop spans 14 amino acids. The CDR3 DNA sequence: TGTGCCAGCAACACAGGGACAGTGGGCGCTGAAGCTTTCTTT. Its translation: CASNTGTVGAEAFF.

The gene calls are TRBV20-1 and TRBJ1-2; D unresolved. This CDR3 spans 14 amino acids. Per the germline V gene, CDR1 is DFQATT and CDR2 is SNEGSKA (reference sequence). V shed 3 bases and J shed 2 bases, with 13 bases lying between them. DNA of the CDR3: TGCAGTGCTAGTTTGGCGGATACGAACTATGGCTACACCTTC. Translated, it gives CSASLADTNYGYTF.

This rearrangement joins TRBV6-6 to TRBJ2-7, with no clear D. CDR3 length: 11 residues. The V gene's germline CDR1 is MNHNY and CDR2 SVGAGI (reference sequence). V lost 7 bases, J lost 6 bases, and 10 bases lay in between. The CDR3 region is CASNQDGEQYF. CDR3 sequence (DNA): TGTGCCAGCAACCAGGATGGCGAGCAGTACTTC.

The chain links TRBV10-3 to TRBJ2-3, with a weak D call TRBD2 (5 bases). CDR1 is ENHRY and CDR2 is SYGVKD in the germline V gene. V was trimmed by 3 bases and J by 1 base, leaving 8 bases between them. This CDR3 is built from 14 residues. Here the CDR3 DNA reads TGTGCCATCAGTGAATATAGCGGCACAGATACGCAGTATTTT. This encodes CAISEYSGTDTQYF.

The genes are TRBV2 and TRBJ2-4; D not resolved. The CDR3 is 14 residues long. CDR1 and CDR2 from the germline V gene are SNHLY and FYNNEI. Trimming pared 7 bases from V and 6 bases from J, leaving 16 bases between. For the CDR3, the DNA is TGTGCCAGCAAGGAGCTACTGTCCTTAAACATTCAGTACTTC. It is translated as CASKELLSLNIQYF.

The chain links TRBV27 to TRBJ2-5, with 8 bases that match TRBD1. Germline V lookup: CDR1 MNHEY, CDR2 SMNVEV (reference sequence). The CDR3 length is 14 residues. V shed 5 bases, J shed 4 bases, and the junction held 6 bases outside the gene matches. The CDR3 loop reads CASSIRGRGETQYF. The CDR3 nucleotides are TGTGCCAGCAGTATCAGGGGGCGGGGAGAGACCCAGTACTTC.

This chain uses TRBV11-3 with TRBJ2-2; D possibly corresponds to TRBD2 (5 bases). Germline loops: CDR1 SGHNT, CDR2 YENEEA. This CDR3 has 15 residues. Trimming pared 5 bases from V and 4 bases from J, leaving 14 bases between. Here the CDR3 reads CASSPNAGFTGELFF. CDR3 sequence (DNA): TGTGCCAGCAGCCCTAATGCGGGTTTCACCGGGGAGCTGTTTTTT.

The genes are TRBV28 and TRBJ2-3, with D tentatively TRBD2 (6 bases). The germline V gene has CDR1 MDHEN and CDR2 SYDVKM. V was trimmed by 5 bases and J by 1 base, leaving 19 bases between them. The CDR3 has 17 residues. The DNA of the CDR3 is TGTGCCAGCAGTCAATCCCGGGGGAGAGGGGGCACAGATACGCAGTATTTT. This codes for CASSQSRGRGGTDTQYF.

The CDR3 protein is CASSRSGLGTDTQYF. The DNA for the CDR3 is TGTGCCAGCAGCAGGAGTGGACTAGGAACTGATACGCAGTATTTT. The chain has TRBV11-3 and TRBJ2-3; 7 nucleotides match TRBD2. The CDR3 spans 15 residues. Germline CDR1 SGHNT, CDR2 YENEEA. Germline trimming cut 5 bases from V and 6 bases from J; bases unmatched to any gene: 11.

The chain couples TRBV27 to TRBJ2-1, with D possibly TRBD1 on 6 matching bases. V was clipped by 7 bases and J by 4 bases, with 14 bases between them. In germline, CDR1 is MNHEY, CDR2 SMNVEV (reference sequence). The CDR3 is 14 residues long. CDR3 residues: CASTSTGRYNEQFF. DNA for the CDR3: TGTGCCAGCACTTCGACAGGCCGATACAATGAGCAGTTCTTC.

The J gene is TRBJ2-7, the V gene TRBV5-1; 7 nucleotides match TRBD1. This CDR3 has 13 residues. The J segment lost 9 bases and the V segment lost 4 bases, leaving 10 bases of the junction unmatched. Germline-derived CDR1 and CDR2 are SGHRS and YFSETQ. CDR3 region: CASSPGTEAGQYF. DNA for the CDR3: TGCGCCAGCAGCCCGGGGACAGAGGCTGGGCAGTACTTC.

The chain couples TRBV19 to TRBJ2-2, with TRBD2 identical over 10 bases. This CDR3 region has 17 residues. Unmatched junction bases numbered 6, after V lost 3 bases and J lost 2 bases. Per the germline V gene, CDR1 is LNHDA and CDR2 is SQIVND (reference sequence). The CDR3 here is CASSIGTSGINTGELFF. The CDR3 region has the DNA TGTGCCAGTAGTATCGGAACTAGCGGGATAAACACCGGGGAGCTGTTTTTT.

The rearrangement joins TRBV5-6 to TRBJ1-2; 7 bases align to TRBD1. This CDR3 region has 13 residues. V shed 4 bases and J 8 bases; nucleotides not matched to a gene: 8. Germline CDR1 is SGHDT and CDR2 is YYEEEE. CDR3 coding DNA: TGTGCCAGCAGCCCCCAGGGGGTGAGGGGCTACACCTTC. It yields the protein CASSPQGVRGYTF.

The chain is built from TRBV5-8 and TRBJ1-4; TRBD1 matches at 7 bases. J gave up 8 bases and V 4 bases, and 11 bases lay outside the gene matches. The CDR3 contains 15 residues. Germline CDR1 reads SGHTS; CDR2 reads YDEGEE. The CDR3: CASSTNRGDREKLFF. Written as DNA, the CDR3 is TGTGCCAGCAGCACGAACAGGGGCGATCGAGAAAAACTGTTTTTT.

The chain recombines TRBV12-3 or TRBV12-4 with TRBJ2-5; 7 bases map to TRBD1. This CDR3 is built from 13 residues. J gave up 7 bases and V 3 bases, and 5 bases lay outside the gene matches. CDR3 nucleotide sequence: TGTGCCAGCAGTTTCGAGGGGGCCGGGACCCAGTACTTC. This gives the protein CASSFEGAGTQYF.

The V call is TRBV18, the J call TRBJ2-1; weak D call: TRBD2 (6 bases). The CDR3 length is 17 residues. V shed 2 bases and J shed 4 bases, with 18 bases lying between them. Looked up from germline, CDR1 is KGHSH and CDR2 is LQKENI. CDR3 nucleotide sequence: TGTGCCAGCTCACCAAGGGCAAGGAGGGAGGTATACAATGAGCAGTTCTTC. Translation: CASSPRARREVYNEQFF. Complete variable domain (other parts from reference TRBV18 and TRBJ2-1): NAGVMQNPRHLVRRRGQEARLRCSPMKGHSHVYWYRQLPEEGLKFMVYLQKENIIDESGMPKERFSAEFPKEGPSILRIQQVVRGDSAAYFCASSPRARREVYNEQFFGPGTRLTVL.

The chain is built from TRBV2 and TRBJ2-7; 8 bases are a match to TRBD1. V was pared by 6 bases and J by 5 bases, with 9 bases of the junction left unmatched. Germline CDR1 is SNHLY and CDR2 is FYNNEI. The CDR3 is 14 amino acids. The CDR3 region has the DNA TGTGCCAGCAGGCCCCGGACAGGGTTCGACGAGCAGTACTTC. As protein: CASRPRTGFDEQYF.

The chain combines TRBV7-3 with TRBJ2-3; no clear D. The CDR3 spans 15 residues. V was pared by 5 bases and J by 2 bases, with 14 bases between. The germline gives CDR1 SGHTA, CDR2 FQGTGA. The chain's CDR3 is CASSHVGSLTDTQYF. The CDR3 DNA reads TGTGCCAGCAGCCATGTGGGTAGCCTCACAGATACGCAGTATTTT. Complete variable domain (other parts from reference TRBV7-3 and TRBJ2-3): GAGVSQTPSNKVTEKGKYVELRCDPISGHTALYWYRQSLGQGPEFLIYFQGTGAADDSGLPNDRFFAVRPEGSVSTLKIQRTERGDSAVYLCASSHVGSLTDTQYFGPGTRLTVL.

This clone was observed a handful of times. The J gene is TRBJ2-7, the V gene TRBV11-2; D is possibly TRBD1 (6 bases). The germline gives CDR1 SGHAT, CDR2 FQNNGV. The CDR3 covers 15 residues. With 0 bases removed from V and 9 bases from J, the gap between germline ends came to 18 bases. CDR3 DNA sequence: TGTGCCAGCAGCTTAGACCCCACCGGGACATTCCTGCAGTACTTC. Translated: CASSLDPTGTFLQYF.

The gene calls are TRBV7-8 and TRBJ2-7; D gene ambiguous. There are 14 residues in the CDR3. V was trimmed by 0 bases and J by 0 bases, leaving 6 bases between them. Per the germline V gene, CDR1 is SGHVS and CDR2 is FQNEAQ. This chain's CDR3 is CASSLAEVSYEQYF. The CDR3 nucleotides read TGTGCCAGCAGCTTAGCTGAGGTCTCCTACGAGCAGTACTTC.